The 13 T cell receptor beta chains in this list originate from one sample, sequenced in a study of response to subunit inactivated influenza vaccine. TCRdb recomputed calls from the RT-PCR reads with MiXCR, one row per CDR3 protein. Among about 830,000 distinct CDR3 sequences listed, 18% were seen once. Here the sequenced sample was PBMCs from blood, taken 5 days after vaccination. Receptor source: a middle-aged man who received an inactivated influenza vaccine.

This clonotype was detected only a few times. This chain connects TRBV4-2 to TRBJ2-2; D is uncertain. This CDR3 is built from 12 residues. Germline CDR1 reads LGHNA; CDR2 reads YNFKEQ. V shed 0 bases and J shed 7 bases, with 3 bases lying between them. CDR3 amino acids: CASSQDGGELFF. Written as DNA, the CDR3 is TGTGCCAGCAGCCAAGATGGCGGGGAGCTGTTTTTT.

This clonotype appeared a few times. For the CDR3, the DNA is TGTGCCAGCAGTCGGGAGGGGACGGGCCAGCCCCAGCATTTT. Its protein is CASSREGTGQPQHF. The J gene is TRBJ1-5, the V gene TRBV2, with a weak D call TRBD1 (5 bases). Trimming shortened V by 5 bases and J by 7 bases, and 15 bases separated the two germline ends. From germline, CDR1 is SNHLY and CDR2 FYNNEI. CDR3 length: 14 amino acids.

J is TRBJ2-2 and V is TRBV5-8; possibly TRBD1 or TRBD2 for D (5 bases each). Germline V gene lookup returns CDR1 SGHTS and CDR2 YDEGEE. The CDR3 has 15 amino acids. The V end lost 2 bases, the J end lost 7 bases, and 15 bases lay between the germline ends. CDR3 loop: CASSFWGKGHGELFF. The CDR3 bases are TGTGCCAGCAGCTTTTGGGGGAAAGGTCACGGGGAGCTGTTTTTT.

This clonotype was counted at least ten times. The chain carries TRBV6-1 and TRBJ2-7, with D maybe TRBD2 (5 bases). The CDR3 runs 15 residues. Germline loops: CDR1 MNHNS, CDR2 SASEGT. Between the trimmed V and J ends, which lost 6 bases and 2 bases, there was a span of 17 bases. The CDR3: CASRESGTGPYEQYF. The CDR3 nucleotides read TGTGCCAGCAGGGAGTCGGGAACGGGCCCCTACGAGCAGTACTTC.

This clonotype was found a few times. V and J are TRBV5-1 and TRBJ2-7; a weak D match, TRBD1 (6 bases). Germline CDR1 SGHRS, CDR2 YFSETQ. The CDR3 has 12 amino acids. Trimming took off 0 bases at V and 7 bases at J, with 8 bases between the two ends. The CDR3: CASSLGRGEQYF. CDR3 nucleotides: TGCGCCAGCAGCTTGGGAAGGGGGGAGCAGTACTTC.

V gene TRBV5-6 combines with J gene TRBJ2-5; TRBD1 agrees at 7 bases. The V gene end was trimmed by 0 bases and the J gene end by 3 bases; junction bases not matched to a gene: 5. The CDR3 runs to 15 residues. CDR1 is SGHDT and CDR2 is YYEEEE in the germline V gene. The CDR3 region has the DNA TGTGCCAGCAGCTTGGTGACAGGGACAAAAGAGACCCAGTACTTC. Translating it yields CASSLVTGTKETQYF.

The chain is built from TRBV6-2 or TRBV6-3 and TRBJ2-7, with a possible D match to TRBD2 (6 bases). V dropped 2 bases and J dropped 4 bases, with 12 bases sitting between them. Germline assignment: CDR1 MNHEY and CDR2 SVGEGT. There are 14 residues in the CDR3. CDR3 residues: CASSYTGGVYEQYF. The CDR3 DNA reads TGTGCCAGCAGTTACACCGGAGGGGTTTACGAGCAGTACTTC.

To note about this clonotype: One junction end disagrees with the germline gene, perhaps due to a read error. The V and J genes are TRBV7-2 and TRBJ2-5; D is possibly TRBD2 (5 bases). Germline CDR1 reads SGHTA; CDR2 reads FQGNSA. The CDR3 runs to 13 residues. CDR3 loop: CARSQRSRETQYF. The CDR3 DNA reads TGTGCCCGCAGCCAGCGGTCCCGGGAGACCCAGTACTTC.

The V and J genes are TRBV2 and TRBJ1-4; perhaps TRBD1 as D (6 bases). The CDR3 extends over 13 amino acids. Germline V gives CDR1 SNHLY, CDR2 FYNNEI. Trimming removed 7 bases from V and 3 bases from J, with 9 bases in between. The CDR3 spells CASNRGSNEKLFF. The CDR3, as DNA: TGTGCCAGCAATAGGGGGTCTAATGAAAAACTGTTTTTT.

This clonotype was observed many times. J is TRBJ2-5 and V is TRBV29-1, with TRBD2 matching 14 bases. The CDR3 consists of 14 residues. Losses at the gene ends were 6 bases for V and 5 bases for J; bases not matched to a gene: 5. Germline CDR1 and CDR2: SQVTM and ANQGSEA. The CDR3 region has the DNA TGCAGCGTCGGGACTAGCGGGAGCTTTGAGACCCAGTACTTC. It codes for CSVGTSGSFETQYF.

The table lists this clonotype with a few counts. CDR3 sequence (DNA): TGTGCCAGCAGTTACTCCCCGGTGGTTCCAAGCTCACCCCTCCACTTT. It encodes CASSYSPVVPSSPLHF. The V call is TRBV6-5, the J call TRBJ1-6, with D uncertain. CDR1 and CDR2 from the germline V gene are MNHEY and SVGAGI. Trimming pared 0 bases from V and 10 bases from J, leaving 16 bases between. This CDR3 is built from 16 residues.

This clonotype was seen at least ten times. The CDR3 DNA follows: TGTGCCAGCAGTTTGAGTCTAGCGGGGTTCCAAGAGACCCAGTACTTC. It codes for CASSLSLAGFQETQYF. The V gene is TRBV12-3 or TRBV12-4, the J gene TRBJ2-5; 9 bases line up with TRBD2. Trimming took 3 bases from V and 1 from J; bases not matched to a gene: 6. CDR3 length equals 16 residues.

This clonotype was seen a handful of times. The rearrangement links TRBV12-3 or TRBV12-4 to TRBJ1-2; D is perhaps TRBD1 (6 bases). V lost 2 bases, J lost 5 bases, and 15 bases lay in between. The CDR3 length is 15 residues. The CDR3: CASSLIGGFSYGYTF. CDR3 coding DNA: TGTGCCAGCAGTTTAATAGGGGGATTTAGTTATGGCTACACCTTC.